The table lists the clone carrying this T cell receptor beta chain with a few counts. Its antigen is not identified. Template was bulk tumor genomic DNA, about 600 ng per sample. Several biopsies were spaced far apart within each primary tumor and obtained as surgery took place. Enrolled patients presented with newly diagnosed, previously untreated non-small cell lung cancer and underwent curative surgery. Those donating were patients (newly diagnosed with non-small cell lung cancer) who were having surgery with curative intent. The TCR beta CDR3 region was amplified by multiplex PCR employing 32 V and 13 J primers. TCRdb independently ran MiXCR on the multiplex PCR reads; one entry per CDR3 protein. The sample shows several thousand distinct CDR3 sequences, approximately 22% of them seen only once. This sample stems from a study of immune heterogeneity within non-small cell lung tumors. Study results and caveats: Both recurring identical dominant CDR3 beta clonotypes and site-unique high-frequency clones were observed across tumor sites within a patient.

Per the germline V gene, CDR1 is ENHRY and CDR2 is SYGVKD. V was clipped by 10 bases and J by 7 bases; unmatched bases: 10. This CDR3 is built from 13 residues. This chain connects TRBV10-3 to TRBJ1-2, with 9 bases matching TRBD1. The sequence was obtained from an older woman with non-small cell lung cancer. The source material was lung tumor tissue. CDR3 sequence: CATSIQGAFGYTF. Here the CDR3 DNA reads TGTGCCACGAGTATACAGGGGGCGTTTGGCTACACCTTC.